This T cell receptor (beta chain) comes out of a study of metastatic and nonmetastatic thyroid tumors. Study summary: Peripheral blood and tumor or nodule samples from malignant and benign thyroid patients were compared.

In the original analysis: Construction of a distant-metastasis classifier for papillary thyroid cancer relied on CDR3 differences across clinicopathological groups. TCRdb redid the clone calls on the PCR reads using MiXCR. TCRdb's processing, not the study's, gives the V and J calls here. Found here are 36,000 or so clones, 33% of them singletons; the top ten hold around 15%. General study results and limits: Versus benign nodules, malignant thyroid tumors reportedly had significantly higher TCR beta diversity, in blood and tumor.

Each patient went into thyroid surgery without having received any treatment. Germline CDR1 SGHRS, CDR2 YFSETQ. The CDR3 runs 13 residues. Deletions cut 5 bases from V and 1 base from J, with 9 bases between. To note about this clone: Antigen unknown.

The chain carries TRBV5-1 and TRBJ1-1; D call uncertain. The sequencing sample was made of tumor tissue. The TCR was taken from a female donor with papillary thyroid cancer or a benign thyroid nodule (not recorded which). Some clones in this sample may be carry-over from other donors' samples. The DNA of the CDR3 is TGCGCCAGCAGAGGGCGAGGGAACACTGAAGCTTTCTTT. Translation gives CASRGRGNTEAFF.